This passage covers 26 T cell receptor beta chains from one sample sequenced in a study of response to subunit inactivated influenza vaccine. A single record per CDR3 protein comes from TCRdb applying MiXCR to the RT-PCR reads. The sample holds around 570,000 distinct CDR3 sequences; 10% to 12% are singletons and the top ten take 11%. The same sample was also studied in work on T cells expressing NK-cell markers. That paper adds: The TCR beta cDNA came from 5'RACE template switching with UMIs.

The material was PBMCs from blood, obtained on the day of vaccination. The receptors were gathered from a man in his forties or fifties who received an inactivated influenza vaccine.

J is TRBJ2-1 and V is TRBV20-1; a possible D gene is TRBD2 (7 bases). V lost 3 bases and J lost 1, with 10 bases in between. CDR1 DFQATT and CDR2 SNEGSKA come from the germline V gene (reference sequence). The CDR3 totals 14 residues. The DNA for the CDR3 is TGCAGTGCTAGGGGGGGGCTATCCTACAATGAGCAGTTCTTC. Protein: CSARGGLSYNEQFF.

V is TRBV28 and J is TRBJ2-1; 8 bases are a match to TRBD2. CDR1 is MDHEN, CDR2 SYDVKM, per germline. V was pared by 8 bases and J by 4 bases, with 7 bases of the junction left unmatched. The CDR3 is 14 residues long. Here the CDR3 reads CASALAGRYNEQFF. CDR3 sequence (DNA): TGTGCCAGCGCTCTAGCGGGCAGGTACAATGAGCAGTTCTTC.

In this sample, this clonotype turned up once. J is TRBJ1-1 and V is TRBV11-2; no firm D call. Trimming pared 0 bases from V and 11 bases from J, leaving 10 bases between. This CDR3 has 12 residues. CDR1 is SGHAT and CDR2 is FQNNGV in the germline V gene. CDR3 sequence (DNA): TGTGCCAGCAGCTTAGAGAGGGTGGGGGCTTTCTTT. The encoded protein is CASSLERVGAFF.

CDR3 sequence: CASSYDVTGSSYNEQFF. The CDR3 bases are TGTGCCAGCAGTTACGACGTTACAGGGAGCTCCTACAATGAGCAGTTCTTC. The gene calls are TRBV6-2 or TRBV6-3 and TRBJ2-1, with D tentatively TRBD1 (6 bases). The CDR3 totals 17 residues. V lost 2 bases and J lost 0, with 14 bases in between. Germline V gene data show CDR1 as MNHEY and CDR2 as SVGEGT.

The chain recombines TRBV24-1 with TRBJ2-7; 8 bases map to TRBD2. Per the germline V gene, CDR1 is KGHDR and CDR2 is SFDVKD. The CDR3 has 14 residues. The J segment lost 4 bases and the V segment lost 9 bases, leaving 10 bases of the junction unmatched. CDR3: CATQESGGLYEQYF. DNA for the CDR3: TGTGCCACCCAGGAAAGCGGGGGATTGTACGAGCAGTACTTC.

This clonotype has only a few counts. This chain joins TRBV7-6 and TRBJ1-4; 7 bases map to TRBD1. CDR1 SGHVS and CDR2 FNYEAQ come from the germline V gene. After removal of 4 bases from V and 7 bases from J, the junction contained 6 bases not matched to a gene. This CDR3 has 14 residues. The CDR3 DNA is TGTGCCAGCAGCTCCTACAGGGGCGGTGAAAAACTGTTTTTT. Protein product: CASSSYRGGEKLFF.

There are many counts of this clonotype. The rearrangement joins TRBV20-1 to TRBJ2-1; possible D gene TRBD1, 5 bases. The CDR3 is made up of 16 amino acids. V was shortened by 1 base and J by 3 bases, with 16 bases between the two germline ends. CDR1 DFQATT and CDR2 SNEGSKA come from the germline V gene (reference sequence). CDR3 sequence reads: CSARGTPSAGYNEQFF. CDR3 nucleotides: TGCAGTGCTAGAGGGACACCCTCAGCAGGCTACAATGAGCAGTTCTTC.

V and J are TRBV4-3 and TRBJ2-7; TRBD2 agrees at 11 bases. CDR3 length: 18 residues. CDR1 and CDR2 from the germline V gene are LGHNA and YSLEER. The V and J ends lost 0 bases and 2 bases, in that order; junction bases with no gene match: 9. Here the CDR3 reads CASSQEVNLAGGTYEQYF. CDR3 nucleotide sequence: TGCGCCAGCAGCCAAGAGGTGAATCTAGCGGGGGGAACCTACGAGCAGTACTTC.

This clonotype was counted only a few times. This CDR3 reads CASSQALAGGVSSYNEQFF. Here the CDR3 DNA reads TGTGCCAGCAGCCAAGCCCTAGCGGGAGGTGTAAGCTCCTACAATGAGCAGTTCTTC. The chain recombines TRBV4-2 with TRBJ2-1; TRBD2 aligns across 11 bases. The germline V gene encodes CDR1 LGHNA and CDR2 YNFKEQ. The CDR3 has 19 residues. V shed 1 base, J shed 0 bases, and the junction held 8 bases outside the gene matches.

This clonotype was picked up many times. The chain combines TRBV12-3 or TRBV12-4 with TRBJ2-1, with 8 bases that match TRBD2. V gave up 2 bases and J gave up 6 bases; unmatched junction bases: 3. The CDR3 contains 14 residues. The CDR3, as DNA: TGTGCCAGCAGTTTATTCGGGGGGGCCAATGAGCAGTTCTTC. Translating gives CASSLFGGANEQFF.

This clonotype was detected a few times. As DNA, the CDR3 is TGCAGTGCTAGAGAATTAGGGACAGAGACCCAGTACTTC. It yields the protein CSARELGTETQYF. The rearrangement links TRBV20-1 to TRBJ2-5, with D possibly called TRBD1 or TRBD2 (5 bases each). CDR1 and CDR2 (germline): DFQATT, SNEGSKA (reference sequence). The CDR3 spans 13 residues. V was trimmed by 0 bases and J by 4 bases, leaving 9 bases between them.

This chain connects TRBV27 to TRBJ2-7, with TRBD1 identical over 9 bases. Germline V CDR1 and CDR2: MNHEY, SMNVEV (reference sequence). The CDR3 totals 13 residues. V lost 0 bases to trimming and J lost 7 bases; unmatched junction nucleotides: 1. CDR3 in DNA: TGTGCCAGCAGTTTATCCGGGACAGGGGAGCAGTACTTC. The encoded protein is CASSLSGTGEQYF.

The chain recombines TRBV29-1 with TRBJ1-1; D is undetermined. The V and J ends lost 2 bases and 5 bases respectively, with 9 bases between them. This CDR3 is built from 12 residues. Germline V gene lookup returns CDR1 SQVTM and CDR2 ANQGSEA. CDR3 protein: CSVESDRTEAFF. Written as DNA, the CDR3 is TGCAGCGTTGAATCCGACCGGACTGAAGCTTTCTTT.

The chain recombines TRBV7-9 with TRBJ1-4; 9 bases are a match to TRBD1. V lost 5 bases and J lost 8; bases outside the gene matches: 6. Germline CDR1 reads SEHNR; CDR2 reads FQNEAQ (reference sequence). The CDR3 is made up of 14 amino acids. Here the CDR3 reads CASSQWDREEKLFF. In DNA, the CDR3 is TGTGCCAGCAGCCAATGGGACAGGGAGGAAAAACTGTTTTTT.

The genes are TRBV21-1 and TRBJ2-3. TRBV21-1 is classified as a pseudogene. This CDR3 contains 14 residues. The chain's CDR3 is CAGSRSGGPDTQYF. CDR3 bases: TGTGCCGGCAGCAGAAGCGGGGGCCCAGATACGCAGTATTTT.

The chain combines TRBV12-3 or TRBV12-4 with TRBJ1-6; D is possibly TRBD1 (5 bases). The CDR3 totals 13 residues. Trimming stripped 5 bases from V and 15 bases from J, with 17 bases between. For the CDR3, the DNA is TGTGCCAGCAGTCCCGACGAGGGGCAGGTCCTCCACTTT. It specifies CASSPDEGQVLHF.

This clonotype has a handful of counts. The chain joins TRBV28 to TRBJ2-1, with TRBD2 as a possible D gene (6 bases). The V and J ends lost 8 bases and 5 bases respectively, with 22 bases between them. Germline CDR1 MDHEN, CDR2 SYDVKM. This CDR3 has 16 amino acids. The CDR3 DNA reads as TGTGCCAGCCAACCTAGGGGACTTCCAGCTGACAATGAGCAGTTCTTC. Amino acids: CASQPRGLPADNEQFF.

V is TRBV6-5 and J is TRBJ2-6; unclear D gene. Trimming took off 3 bases at V and 0 bases at J, with 6 bases between the two ends. Looked up from germline, CDR1 is MNHEY and CDR2 is SVGAGI. The length of the CDR3 is 15 residues. Here the CDR3 DNA reads TGTGCCAGCAGTTATGGCGCCTCTGGGGCCAACGTCCTGACTTTC. As protein: CASSYGASGANVLTF.

This clonotype was counted between two and nine times. This CDR3 reads CSVEDPGTAYGYTF. As DNA, the CDR3 is TGCAGCGTTGAAGACCCCGGGACAGCCTATGGCTACACCTTC. The J gene is TRBJ1-2, the V gene TRBV29-1; 7 bases match TRBD1. The CDR3 runs to 14 residues. The trim removed 0 bases at V and 4 bases at J, leaving 5 bases unmatched. Per germline, CDR1 SQVTM and CDR2 ANQGSEA.

This clonotype was detected many times. The CDR3 DNA is TGTGCCAGCAGTTTAAGGGATTCCGGCACCGGGGAGCTGTTTTTT. Its protein product is CASSLRDSGTGELFF. This chain links TRBV27 with TRBJ2-2, with D unclear. CDR1 is MNHEY, CDR2 SMNVEV, per germline (reference sequence). V was pared by 2 bases and J by 4 bases, with 11 bases between. This CDR3 has 15 amino acids.

The chain links TRBV7-9 to TRBJ2-1, with D perhaps being TRBD1 or TRBD2 (5 bases each). The germline V gene has CDR1 SEHNR and CDR2 FQNEAQ (reference sequence). With 2 bases removed from V and 8 bases from J, the gap between germline ends came to 16 bases. The CDR3 has 15 amino acids. This chain's CDR3 is CASSLRGSGQYEQFF. Written as DNA, the CDR3 is TGTGCCAGCAGCTTACGAGGGTCGGGGCAATATGAGCAGTTCTTC.

This clonotype appeared many times. This chain joins TRBV5-1 and TRBJ2-1; no firm D call. V was cut by 0 bases and J by 8 bases, with 3 bases left in between. The length of the CDR3 is 11 residues. Germline V gives CDR1 SGHRS, CDR2 YFSETQ. CDR3 residues: CASSLEHEQFF. The DNA of the CDR3 is TGCGCCAGCAGCTTGGAGCATGAGCAGTTCTTC.

The gene calls are TRBV24-1 and TRBJ2-3; D unclear. Trimming shortened V by 1 base and J by 7 bases, and 5 bases separated the two germline ends. Germline V CDR1 and CDR2: KGHDR, SFDVKD. The CDR3 is 12 amino acids. The CDR3 sequence is CATSDFGHTQYF. The CDR3, as DNA: TGTGCCACCAGTGATTTCGGCCATACGCAGTATTTT.

This chain uses TRBV28 with TRBJ2-1; 10 positions agree with TRBD2. The CDR3 totals 17 residues. V lost 2 bases and J lost 8; bases outside the gene matches: 12. Germline-derived CDR1 and CDR2 are MDHEN and SYDVKM. The chain's CDR3 is CASSLGVGASGGYEQFF. The DNA for the CDR3 is TGTGCCAGCAGTTTAGGTGTAGGGGCTAGCGGGGGCTATGAGCAGTTCTTC.

This clonotype was seen more than once but under ten times. The rearrangement joins TRBV15 to TRBJ2-7, with D uncertain. This CDR3 is built from 13 residues. Germline V lookup: CDR1 LNHNV, CDR2 YYDKDF (reference sequence). Deletions cut 7 bases from V and 3 bases from J, with 13 bases between. CDR3 protein: CATNLAAGYEQYF. In DNA form, the CDR3 reads TGTGCCACCAATCTTGCGGCTGGCTACGAGCAGTACTTC.

This clonotype was detected only a few times. The chain uses TRBV6-1 and TRBJ2-5; D unresolved. CDR3 length: 14 amino acids. CDR1 and CDR2 (germline): MNHNS, SASEGT. The germline V and J ends were trimmed by 6 bases and 5 bases, with 16 bases remaining between them. CDR3 loop: CASSPSWRKETQYF. In DNA, the CDR3 is TGTGCCAGCAGCCCCTCCTGGCGCAAGGAGACCCAGTACTTC.